This paragraph reports one T cell receptor (beta chain). Authors' data handling: The assay estimated nucleated cells by amplifying reference gene primers. The repertoire was sequenced with immunoSEQ multiplex PCR; TCRdb's copy has only in-frame clones and lacks some. V, J and clone size reflect that table, while D and trimming were determined from the DNA. The table records more than 350,000 clones, 70% to 90% of them present only once. This sample was taken from a study of blood T cell repertoires in COVID-19. Overall study context: The samples span acute and convalescent COVID-19 from the United States, Italy and Spain. PBMCs, B-cell-depleted T cells, or T cells provided the cDNA or gDNA that made up the material.

Trimming shortened V by 1 base and J by 6 bases, and 15 bases separated the two germline ends. The CDR3 sequence is 16 residues long. From germline, CDR1 is LGHNA and CDR2 YSLEER. The sample taken for sequencing was PBMCs or T cells enriched from blood (not recorded which). This clonotype was sampled from a woman younger than 30 who had been exposed to COVID-19. The chain employs TRBV4-3 and TRBJ1-4; D is perhaps TRBD1 (6 bases). CDR3 coding DNA: TGCGCCAGCAGCCAAGGCGGGGGCCCTAGGGATGAAAAACTGTTTTTT. Amino acids: CASSQGGGPRDEKLFF.